Presented here are 32 T cell receptor beta chains from one specimen sequenced in a study of vaccination and CD4 T cells after COVID-19. This sample's time point: late sampling 161 to 241 days after vaccination in three convalescent patients. The treatment is: roughly 11-day PBMC culture with coronavirus spike peptide pools or control peptides (ViraFEST assay). Antigen specificity for these receptors is unknown. CD4+ T cells that had been cultured provided DNA sequenced with the Oncomine TCR Beta short-read assay. TCRdb reanalysed the PCR reads using MiXCR and keeps one entry per CDR3 protein. Among 20,000 to 30,000 distinct CDR3 sequences, over 25% were seen once, and the ten largest hold 7% to 7.5%. Sequences were derived from CD4+ T cells from blood, cultured in vitro, sampled about 7 months after SARS-CoV-2 vaccination. Receptors originate from a human donor who had recovered from COVID-19.

The V gene is TRBV6-2 or TRBV6-3, the J gene TRBJ2-5; the D gene is possibly TRBD1 (6 bases). V was clipped by 7 bases and J by 4 bases, with 13 bases between them. Germline V CDR1 and CDR2: MNHEY, SVGEGT. The CDR3 contains 13 residues. The CDR3 is CASKNRVGETQYF. The CDR3 DNA is TGTGCCAGCAAAAACAGGGTTGGAGAGACCCAGTACTTC.

The gene calls are TRBV6-1 and TRBJ2-3, with 10 bases matching TRBD2. The CDR3 loop spans 16 amino acids. With V trimmed by 4 bases and J by 4 bases, 8 bases remained unmatched. Germline loops: CDR1 MNHNS, CDR2 SASEGT. For the CDR3, the DNA is TGTGCCAGCAGTGGGAGTAGCGGGAGGCCGGCAGATACGCAGTATTTT. This translates into CASSGSSGRPADTQYF.

This clonotype was detected a few times. The chain carries TRBV7-3 and TRBJ2-3, with 7 positions matching TRBD1. After removal of 4 bases from V and 4 bases from J, the junction contained 8 bases not matched to a gene. CDR3 length: 15 residues. CDR1 and CDR2 (germline): SGHTA, FQGTGA. CDR3 region: CASSSQGQGADTQYF. In DNA, the CDR3 is TGTGCCAGCAGCTCCCAGGGTCAGGGGGCAGATACGCAGTATTTT.

This chain links TRBV6-4 with TRBJ2-1; TRBD2 matches 8 bases. Germline CDR1 is MRHNA and CDR2 is SNTAGT. V shed 4 bases, J shed 3 bases, and the junction held 5 bases outside the gene matches. This CDR3 contains 15 residues. The CDR3 DNA follows: TGTGCCAGCAGTGTGAGTAGCGGGGACTACAATGAGCAGTTCTTC. Residues: CASSVSSGDYNEQFF.

This clonotype is medium-sized within its sample. The CDR3 loop is CASRVRGPRYNEQFF. For the CDR3, the DNA is TGTGCAAGTCGCGTTCGTGGGCCGCGTTACAATGAGCAGTTCTTC. V is TRBV12-2 and J is TRBJ2-1; whether TRBD2, the table's D call, matches the DNA was not checked. TRBV12-2 has pseudogene status. The CDR3 sequence is 15 residues long.

This clonotype counts as medium-sized. V usage is TRBV4-2 and J usage is TRBJ2-7; the match to TRBD2 covers 10 bases. Per germline, CDR1 LGHNA and CDR2 YNFKEQ. This CDR3 region has 15 residues. The J segment lost 0 bases and the V segment lost 1 base, leaving 0 bases of the junction unmatched. CDR3 region: CASSQGLAGSYEQYF. The CDR3 coding sequence is TGTGCCAGCAGCCAAGGACTAGCGGGCTCCTACGAGCAGTACTTC.

This clonotype was seen a single time. The chain uses TRBV7-3 and TRBJ2-1; 12 bases fit TRBD2. V trimming: 5 bases; J trimming: 2 bases; junction bases outside the gene matches: 1. Germline loops: CDR1 SGHTA, CDR2 FQGTGA. The CDR3 runs to 15 residues. This chain's CDR3 is CASSPSGRAYNEQFF. CDR3 DNA: TGTGCCAGCAGCCCTAGCGGGAGGGCCTACAATGAGCAGTTCTTC.

This clonotype was detected only a few times. The V call is TRBV4-1, the J call TRBJ2-5; TRBD1 matches at 10 bases. Germline V gives CDR1 MGHRA, CDR2 YSYEKL. This CDR3 spans 15 amino acids. The J segment lost 2 bases and the V segment lost 4 bases, leaving 4 bases of the junction unmatched. The CDR3 DNA sequence: TGCGCCAGCAGCCGGGACAGGGGTTTTCAAGAGACCCAGTACTTC. It codes for CASSRDRGFQETQYF.

This chain connects TRBV28 to TRBJ2-7; 7 nucleotides align to TRBD2. Germline V lookup: CDR1 MDHEN, CDR2 SYDVKM. The CDR3 is 16 residues long. V lost 3 bases to trimming and J lost 7 bases; unmatched junction nucleotides: 15. The CDR3 sequence: CASSLGGALNLGEQYF. DNA of the CDR3: TGTGCCAGCAGTTTGGGAGGGGCCCTCAACTTAGGGGAGCAGTACTTC. Full variable domain (missing parts from reference TRBV28 and TRBJ2-7): DVKVTQSSRYLVKRTGEKVFLECVQDMDHENMFWYRQDPGLGLRLIYFSYDVKMKEKGDIPEGYSVSREKKERFSLILESASTNQTSMYLCASSLGGALNLGEQYFGPGTRLTVT.

V and J are TRBV6-1 and TRBJ2-2; 9 bases match TRBD2. This CDR3 spans 15 amino acids. The V segment lost 6 bases and the J segment 4 bases; nucleotides outside the gene matches: 6. Germline lookup yields CDR1 MNHNS and CDR2 SASEGT. DNA of the CDR3: TGTGCCAGCAGACATAGCGGGAGAGGCACCGGGGAGCTGTTTTTT. As protein: CASRHSGRGTGELFF.

The chain uses TRBV12-3 or TRBV12-4 and TRBJ1-1; 8 bases are shared with TRBD1. CDR3 size: 14 residues. After removal of 6 bases from V and 0 bases from J, the junction contained 3 bases not matched to a gene. The CDR3 here is CASRIRGLNTEAFF. Here the CDR3 DNA reads TGTGCCAGCAGGATCAGGGGGCTGAACACTGAAGCTTTCTTT.

This clonotype occurred a few times. The V gene is TRBV10-3, the J gene TRBJ1-1, with 8 bases that match TRBD1. Germline V gives CDR1 ENHRY, CDR2 SYGVKD. CDR3 length: 15 residues. With V trimmed by 1 base and J by 4 bases, 5 bases remained unmatched. CDR3 residues: CAISEWTGMPTEAFF. The CDR3 DNA reads TGTGCCATCAGTGAGTGGACAGGGATGCCCACTGAAGCTTTCTTT.

J is TRBJ2-1 and V is TRBV10-1, with TRBD2 matching 11 bases. Germline trimming cut 10 bases from V and 8 bases from J; bases unmatched to any gene: 13. Germline V gene lookup returns CDR1 WNHNN and CDR2 SYGVQD (reference sequence). This CDR3 contains 15 residues. CDR3 loop: CATAERLAGTDEQFF. In DNA form, the CDR3 reads TGCGCCACCGCCGAAAGACTAGCGGGAACCGATGAGCAGTTCTTC.

For the CDR3, the DNA is TGTGCCAGCAGGCCTCCCCCGGGCCCAGTCACTGAAGCTTTCTTT. This translates into CASRPPPGPVTEAFF. V usage is TRBV21-1 and J usage is TRBJ1-1; the table gives TRBD1 as D, unverified against the DNA. TRBV21-1 is shown as a pseudogene. The CDR3 covers 15 residues.

This clonotype was counted only a few times. This chain uses TRBV29-1 with TRBJ1-2, with a possible D match to TRBD1 (5 bases). The V end lost 4 bases, the J end lost 3 bases, and 9 bases lay between the germline ends. Germline-derived CDR1 and CDR2 are SQVTM and ANQGSEA. The CDR3 extends over 12 amino acids. The CDR3 protein is CSVGGAYYGYTF. As DNA, the CDR3 is TGCAGCGTTGGAGGGGCCTACTATGGCTACACCTTC.

V gene TRBV28 combines with J gene TRBJ1-2; 7 positions match TRBD1. The CDR3 extends over 14 amino acids. Germline values: CDR1 MDHEN, CDR2 SYDVKM. The junction had 1 base not matched to a gene; V was cut back by 1 base and J by 2 bases. CDR3 sequence: CASSLLTGNYGYTF. The CDR3 coding sequence is TGTGCCAGCAGTTTATTGACAGGGAACTATGGCTACACCTTC.

This chain connects TRBV18 to TRBJ1-2; D uncertain. V shed 1 base and J shed 6 bases, with 9 bases lying between them. Germline V gene data show CDR1 as KGHSH and CDR2 as LQKENI. The CDR3 is 13 amino acids. CDR3 sequence: CASSPLQSNGYTF. The CDR3 nucleotides are TGTGCCAGCTCACCACTCCAGAGCAATGGCTACACCTTC.

In this sample, this clonotype turned up many times. V and J are TRBV15 and TRBJ1-2, with a tentative D call TRBD1 (5 bases). Germline values: CDR1 LNHNV, CDR2 YYDKDF (reference sequence). The CDR3 length is 15 residues. Trimming stripped 0 bases from V and 4 bases from J, with 12 bases between. The DNA of the CDR3 is TGTGCCACCAGCAGAGAAGGGCAGGGAAGCTATGGCTACACCTTC. Protein sequence: CATSREGQGSYGYTF.

CDR3 bases: TGTGCCAGCAGTAGAGGGGCAGAGTCTAACTATGGCTACACCTTC. Protein sequence: CASSRGAESNYGYTF. The chain links TRBV6-4 to TRBJ1-2; a weak D match, TRBD1 (5 bases). CDR1 is MRHNA, CDR2 SNTAGT, per germline. The V and J ends lost 5 bases and 0 bases respectively, with 13 bases between them. The CDR3 is made up of 15 amino acids.

The chain couples TRBV7-2 to TRBJ2-3, with 7 nucleotides matching TRBD2. Germline V gene sequence: CDR1 SGHTA, CDR2 FQGNSA. V shed 7 bases, J shed 4 bases, and the junction held 5 bases outside the gene matches. This CDR3 has 13 residues. The DNA for the CDR3 is TGTGCCAGCATCCAGGGAGGGGCAGATACGCAGTATTTT. It codes for CASIQGGADTQYF.

This chain connects TRBV9 to TRBJ1-1; tentatively, D is TRBD1 (6 bases). V was clipped by 5 bases and J by 4 bases, with 12 bases between them. The germline CDR1 and CDR2 sequences are SGDLS and YYNGEE. The length of the CDR3 is 13 residues. The CDR3 is CASSRGVSTEAFF. CDR3 coding DNA: TGTGCCAGCAGTAGGGGGGTCAGCACTGAAGCTTTCTTT. Combining the CDR3 with reference TRBV9 and TRBJ1-1 gives the whole variable domain DSGVTQTPKHLITATGQRVTLRCSPRSGDLSVYWYQQSLDQGLQFLIQYYNGEERAKGNILERFSAQQFPDLHSELNLSSLELGDSALYFCASSRGVSTEAFFGQGTRLTVV.

The J gene is TRBJ1-6, the V gene TRBV14; the D gene is possibly TRBD1 (5 bases). The V gene lost 2 bases and the J gene lost 5 bases, with 10 bases spanning the gap. The germline V gene encodes CDR1 SGHDN and CDR2 FVKESK. CDR3 length equals 15 residues. CDR3 coding DNA: TGTGCCAGCAGCCAACGACAGAGAAATAATTCACCCCTCCACTTT. Translation gives CASSQRQRNNSPLHF.

This clonotype counts as medium-sized (0.01 to 0.1%). This chain links TRBV7-2 with TRBJ1-5; D unresolved. The CDR3 length is 16 residues. Germline V CDR1 and CDR2: SGHTA, FQGNSA. V was pared by 2 bases and J by 4 bases, with 15 bases between. The CDR3 DNA reads as TGTGCCAGCAGCTTATTAGACGGTAGAGGTAATCAGCCCCAGCATTTT. Translated, it gives CASSLLDGRGNQPQHF.

This clonotype is a singleton in its sample. The V gene is TRBV2, the J gene TRBJ1-1; 8 bases fit TRBD1. With V trimmed by 6 bases and J by 3 bases, 9 bases remained unmatched. Germline CDR1 and CDR2: SNHLY and FYNNEI. CDR3 length: 15 amino acids. CDR3 loop: CASRPGTTGDTEAFF. The CDR3 DNA reads as TGTGCCAGCAGACCCGGCACGACAGGGGACACTGAAGCTTTCTTT.

This sequence joins TRBV15 and TRBJ2-7; D possibly uses TRBD1 or TRBD2 (5 bases each). The CDR3 contains 14 residues. Per germline, CDR1 LNHNV and CDR2 YYDKDF (reference sequence). Trimming took 1 base from V and 6 from J, leaving 13 bases between them. As DNA, the CDR3 is TGTGCCACCAGCAGAGGCCCGGGGCCGGTCGAGCAGTACTTC. Translating gives CATSRGPGPVEQYF. Full variable domain (remainder filled in from reference TRBV15 and TRBJ2-7): DAMVIQNPRYQVTQFGKPVTLSCSQTLNHNVMYWYQQKSSQAPKLLFHYYDKDFNNEADTPDNFQSRRPNTSFCFLDIRSPGLGDTAMYLCATSRGPGPVEQYFGPGTRLTVT.

The V and J genes are TRBV21-1 and TRBJ2-5; the table calls TRBD1, which could not be checked here. TRBV21-1 has pseudogene status. The CDR3 covers 13 residues. The CDR3 region has the DNA TGTGCCAGCACCTGGGACCTAGAAGAGACCCAGTACTTC. Protein: CASTWDLEETQYF.

CDR3 coding DNA: TGTGCCACCAGTGACCGGGACAGGCCGGGAGAGACCCAGTACTTC. Translated, it gives CATSDRDRPGETQYF. The V call is TRBV24-1, the J call TRBJ2-5; TRBD1 aligns across 8 bases. There are 15 residues in the CDR3. Trimming took 4 bases from V and 4 from J; bases not matched to a gene: 7. The germline gives CDR1 KGHDR, CDR2 SFDVKD.

The V gene is TRBV11-3, the J gene TRBJ2-7; TRBD1 agrees at 12 bases. Germline V CDR1 and CDR2: SGHNT, YENEEA. Germline trimming cut 5 bases from V and 5 bases from J; bases unmatched to any gene: 4. This CDR3 is built from 14 residues. The CDR3 sequence: CASSPGTGGDEQYF. CDR3 in DNA: TGTGCCAGCAGCCCCGGGACAGGGGGCGACGAGCAGTACTTC.

The chain links TRBV6-5 to TRBJ2-3, with 7 bases fitting TRBD1. Germline CDR1 and CDR2: MNHEY and SVGAGI. The CDR3 has 13 residues. V gave up 4 bases and J gave up 7 bases; unmatched junction bases: 5. DNA of the CDR3: TGTGCCAGCAGTTCGCAGGGGGTGTATACGCAGTATTTT. Translated, it gives CASSSQGVYTQYF.

This clonotype occurred a few times. The chain carries TRBV20-1 and TRBJ2-3; 11 bases align to TRBD2. Germline V CDR1 and CDR2: DFQATT, SNEGSKA (reference sequence). The CDR3 spans 16 residues. With 3 bases clipped from V and 0 bases from J, the junction kept 5 bases outside the gene matches. CDR3 protein: CSASGLAGGSTDTQYF. Here the CDR3 DNA reads TGCAGTGCTAGCGGGCTAGCGGGAGGAAGCACAGATACGCAGTATTTT.

This chain links TRBV5-5 with TRBJ2-3, with unresolved D. The V end was cut by 0 bases, the J end by 0 bases, with 8 bases between. Germline loops: CDR1 SGHKS, CDR2 YYEKEE (reference sequence). The CDR3 is made up of 15 amino acids. CDR3 in amino acids: CASSLGRASTDTQYF. The CDR3 nucleotides read TGTGCCAGCAGCTTGGGAAGGGCAAGCACAGATACGCAGTATTTT.

This clonotype was found a few times. The gene calls are TRBV28 and TRBJ2-5; tentatively, D is TRBD1 or TRBD2 (5 bases each). Deletions cut 5 bases from V and 2 bases from J, with 15 bases between. The CDR3 has 15 residues. The germline gives CDR1 MDHEN, CDR2 SYDVKM. CDR3 sequence: CASSLDSGPQETQYF. CDR3 nucleotide sequence: TGTGCCAGCAGTCTAGACAGCGGACCTCAAGAGACCCAGTACTTC.